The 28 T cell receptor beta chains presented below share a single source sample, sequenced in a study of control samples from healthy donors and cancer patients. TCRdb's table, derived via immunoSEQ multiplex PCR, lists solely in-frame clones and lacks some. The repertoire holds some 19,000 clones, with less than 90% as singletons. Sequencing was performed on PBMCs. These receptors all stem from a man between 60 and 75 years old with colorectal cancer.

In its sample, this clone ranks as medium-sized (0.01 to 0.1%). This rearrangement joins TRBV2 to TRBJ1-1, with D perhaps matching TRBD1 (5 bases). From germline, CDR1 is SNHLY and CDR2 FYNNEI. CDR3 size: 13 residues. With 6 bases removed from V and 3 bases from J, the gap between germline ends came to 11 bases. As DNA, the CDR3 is TGTGCCAGCAGGGAGGGGCGGGACACTGAAGCTTTCTTT. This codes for CASREGRDTEAFF.

The CDR3 nucleotides read TGTGCCAGCAGTAGCGAGCCGAGCACAGATACGCAGTATTTT. Its protein product is CASSSEPSTDTQYF. This rearrangement joins TRBV3-1 (or the pseudogene TRBV3-2) to TRBJ2-3; weak D call: TRBD2 (5 bases). This CDR3 has 14 residues. With 6 bases removed from V and 0 bases from J, the gap between germline ends came to 10 bases. Germline V gives CDR1 LGHDT, CDR2 YNNKEL (reference sequence).

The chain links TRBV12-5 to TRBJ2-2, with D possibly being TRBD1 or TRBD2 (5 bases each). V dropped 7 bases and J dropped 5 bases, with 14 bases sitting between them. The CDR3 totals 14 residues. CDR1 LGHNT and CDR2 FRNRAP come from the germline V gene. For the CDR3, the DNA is TGTGCTAGTGCCCCGGGGCTTCAAACCGGGGAGCTGTTTTTT. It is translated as CASAPGLQTGELFF.

For the CDR3, the DNA is TGTGCCAGCAGTGGGACTAGCGGGGCCCGATACAATGAGCAGTTCTTC. Its protein product is CASSGTSGARYNEQFF. V gene TRBV6-1 combines with J gene TRBJ2-1; the match to TRBD2 covers 12 bases. CDR1 and CDR2 from the germline V gene are MNHNS and SASEGT. Germline trimming cut 4 bases from V and 4 bases from J; bases unmatched to any gene: 5. The CDR3 spans 16 residues.

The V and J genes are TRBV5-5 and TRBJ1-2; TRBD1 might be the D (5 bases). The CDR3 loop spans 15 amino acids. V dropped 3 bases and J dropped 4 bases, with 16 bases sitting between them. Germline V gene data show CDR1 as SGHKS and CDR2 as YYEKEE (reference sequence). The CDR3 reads CASSWVGTALYGYTF. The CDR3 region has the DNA TGTGCCAGCAGCTGGGTAGGGACGGCACTCTATGGCTACACCTTC.

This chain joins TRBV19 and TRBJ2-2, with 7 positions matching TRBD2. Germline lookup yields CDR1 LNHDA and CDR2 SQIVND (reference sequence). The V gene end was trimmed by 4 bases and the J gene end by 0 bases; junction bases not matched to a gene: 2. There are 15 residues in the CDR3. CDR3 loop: CASSRSGANTGELFF. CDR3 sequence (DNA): TGTGCCAGTAGTAGGAGCGGGGCGAACACCGGGGAGCTGTTTTTT.

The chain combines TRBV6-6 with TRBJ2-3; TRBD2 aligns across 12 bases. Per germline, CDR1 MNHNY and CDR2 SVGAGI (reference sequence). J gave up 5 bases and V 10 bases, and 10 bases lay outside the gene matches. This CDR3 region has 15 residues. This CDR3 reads CATLGTSGPRDTQYF. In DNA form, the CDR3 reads TGTGCCACCTTAGGGACTAGCGGGCCTCGAGATACGCAGTATTTT.

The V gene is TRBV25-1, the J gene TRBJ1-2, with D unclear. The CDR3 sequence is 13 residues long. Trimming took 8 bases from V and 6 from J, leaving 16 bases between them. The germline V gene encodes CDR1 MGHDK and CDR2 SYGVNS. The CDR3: CASGLEGGNGYTF. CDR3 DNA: TGTGCCAGCGGTCTAGAGGGAGGCAATGGCTACACCTTC.

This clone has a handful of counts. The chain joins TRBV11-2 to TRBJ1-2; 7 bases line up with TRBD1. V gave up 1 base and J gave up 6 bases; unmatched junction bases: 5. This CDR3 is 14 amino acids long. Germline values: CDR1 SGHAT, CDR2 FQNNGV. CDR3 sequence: CASSLAAGGDGYTF. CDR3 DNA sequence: TGTGCCAGCAGCTTAGCTGCAGGGGGTGATGGCTACACCTTC.

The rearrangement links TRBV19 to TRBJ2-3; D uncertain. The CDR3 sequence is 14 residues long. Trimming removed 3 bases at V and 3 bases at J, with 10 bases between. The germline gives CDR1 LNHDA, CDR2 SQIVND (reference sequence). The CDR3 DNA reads TGTGCCAGTAGTATTCAGCTTCGGACAGATACGCAGTATTTT. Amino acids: CASSIQLRTDTQYF.

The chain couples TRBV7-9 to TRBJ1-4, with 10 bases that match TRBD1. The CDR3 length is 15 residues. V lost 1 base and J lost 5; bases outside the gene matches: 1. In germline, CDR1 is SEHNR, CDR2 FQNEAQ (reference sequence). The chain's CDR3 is CASSLGQGANEKLFF. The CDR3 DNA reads TGTGCCAGCAGCTTAGGACAGGGGGCGAATGAAAAACTGTTTTTT.

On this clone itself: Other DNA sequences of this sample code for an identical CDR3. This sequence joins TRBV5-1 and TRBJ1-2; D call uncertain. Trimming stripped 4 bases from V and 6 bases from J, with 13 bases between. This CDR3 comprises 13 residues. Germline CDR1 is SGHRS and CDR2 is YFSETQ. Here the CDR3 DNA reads TGCGCCAGCAGCCCCATGAGAATGGATGGCTACACCTTC. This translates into CASSPMRMDGYTF.

CDR3 protein: CASSVGQGSEKLFF. Written as DNA, the CDR3 is TGTGCCAGCAGCGTAGGACAGGGCAGTGAAAAACTGTTTTTT. The chain employs TRBV9 and TRBJ1-4, with 7 bases that match TRBD1. The germline gives CDR1 SGDLS, CDR2 YYNGEE. The CDR3 has 14 amino acids. With V trimmed by 0 bases and J by 7 bases, 3 bases remained unmatched.

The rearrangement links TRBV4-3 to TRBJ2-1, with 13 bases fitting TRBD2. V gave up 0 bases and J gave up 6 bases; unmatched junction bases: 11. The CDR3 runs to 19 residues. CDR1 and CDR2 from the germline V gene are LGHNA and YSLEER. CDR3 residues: CASSQDTTSGGAVGNEQFF. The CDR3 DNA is TGCGCCAGCAGCCAAGATACAACTAGCGGGGGGGCCGTAGGCAATGAGCAGTTCTTC.

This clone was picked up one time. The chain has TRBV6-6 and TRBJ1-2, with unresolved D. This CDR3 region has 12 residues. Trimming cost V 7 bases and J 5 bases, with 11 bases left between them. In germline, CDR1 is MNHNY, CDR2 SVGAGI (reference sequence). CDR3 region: CASTYQGYGYTF. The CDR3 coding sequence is TGTGCCAGCACCTACCAAGGGTATGGCTACACCTTC.

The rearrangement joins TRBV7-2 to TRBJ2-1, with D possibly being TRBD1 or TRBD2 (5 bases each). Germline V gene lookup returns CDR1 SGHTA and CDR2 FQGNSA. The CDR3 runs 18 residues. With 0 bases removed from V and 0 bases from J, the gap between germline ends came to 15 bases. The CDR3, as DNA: TGTGCCAGCAGCTTAGCACCACCGGGACGTAGCTCCTACAATGAGCAGTTCTTC. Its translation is CASSLAPPGRSSYNEQFF. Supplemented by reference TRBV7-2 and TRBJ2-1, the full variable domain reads GAGVSQSPSNKVTEKGKDVELRCDPISGHTALYWYRQSLGQGLEFLIYFQGNSAPDKSGLPSDRFSAERTGGSVSTLTIQRTQQEDSAVYLCASSLAPPGRSSYNEQFFGPGTRLTVL.

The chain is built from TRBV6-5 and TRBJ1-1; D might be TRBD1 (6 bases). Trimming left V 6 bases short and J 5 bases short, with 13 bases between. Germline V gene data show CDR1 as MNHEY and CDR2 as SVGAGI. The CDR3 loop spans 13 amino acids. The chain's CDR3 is CASSWRGGTEAFF. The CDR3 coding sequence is TGTGCCAGCAGCTGGAGAGGGGGAACTGAAGCTTTCTTT.

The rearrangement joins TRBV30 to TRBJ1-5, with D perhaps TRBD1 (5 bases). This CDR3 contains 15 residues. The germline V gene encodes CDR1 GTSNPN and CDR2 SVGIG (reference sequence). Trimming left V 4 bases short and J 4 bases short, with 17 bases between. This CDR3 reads CAWTISSGSNQPQHF. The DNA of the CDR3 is TGTGCCTGGACCATCTCCTCAGGGTCAAATCAGCCCCAGCATTTT. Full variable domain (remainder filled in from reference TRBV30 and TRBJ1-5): SQTIHQWPATLVQPVGSPLSLECTVEGTSNPNLYWYRQAAGRGLQLLFYSVGIGQISSEVPQNLSASRPQDRQFILSSKKLLLSDSGFYLCAWTISSGSNQPQHFGDGTRLSIL.

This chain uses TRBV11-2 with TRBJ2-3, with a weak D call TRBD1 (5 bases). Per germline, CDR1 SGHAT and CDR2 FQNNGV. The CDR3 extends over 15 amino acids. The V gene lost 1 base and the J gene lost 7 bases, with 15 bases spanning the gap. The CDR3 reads CASSLGKGLGNTQYF. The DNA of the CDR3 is TGTGCCAGCAGCTTAGGGAAGGGGCTTGGAAATACGCAGTATTTT.

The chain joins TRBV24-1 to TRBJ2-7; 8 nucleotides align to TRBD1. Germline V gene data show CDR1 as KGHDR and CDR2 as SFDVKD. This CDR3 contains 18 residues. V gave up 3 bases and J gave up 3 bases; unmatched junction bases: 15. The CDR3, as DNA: TGTGCCACCAGTGATCCGAACCGGCAGGGGGCCTTGAACTACGAGCAGTACGTC. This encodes CATSDPNRQGALNYEQYV.

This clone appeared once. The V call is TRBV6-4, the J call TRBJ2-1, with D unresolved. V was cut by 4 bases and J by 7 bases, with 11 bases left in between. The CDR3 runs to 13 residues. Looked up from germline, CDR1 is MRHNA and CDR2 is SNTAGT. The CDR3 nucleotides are TGTGCCAGCAGTGTATCCCTAGAGAATGAGCAGTTCTTC. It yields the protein CASSVSLENEQFF.

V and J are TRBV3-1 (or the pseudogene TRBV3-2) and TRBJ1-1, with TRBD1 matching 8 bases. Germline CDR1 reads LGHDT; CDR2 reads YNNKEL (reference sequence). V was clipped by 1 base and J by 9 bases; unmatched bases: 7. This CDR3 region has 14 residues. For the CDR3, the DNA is TGTGCCAGCAGCCAAGTCGGACAGGGAATTAAAGCTTTCTTT. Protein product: CASSQVGQGIKAFF.

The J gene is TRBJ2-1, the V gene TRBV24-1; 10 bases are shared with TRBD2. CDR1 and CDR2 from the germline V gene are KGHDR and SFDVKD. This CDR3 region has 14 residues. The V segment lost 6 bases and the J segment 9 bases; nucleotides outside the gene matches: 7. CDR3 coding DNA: TGTGCCACCAGTTCAGCGGGGGGGACTAGTGAGCAGTTCTTC. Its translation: CATSSAGGTSEQFF.

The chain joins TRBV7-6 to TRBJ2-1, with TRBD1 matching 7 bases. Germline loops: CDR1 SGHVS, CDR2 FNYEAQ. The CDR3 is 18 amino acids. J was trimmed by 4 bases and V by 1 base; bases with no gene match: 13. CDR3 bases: TGTGCCAGCAGCTTAGGCCAAATCTACGGGACAGCTTACAATGAGCAGTTCTTC. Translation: CASSLGQIYGTAYNEQFF. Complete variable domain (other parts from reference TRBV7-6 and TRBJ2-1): GAGVSQSPRYKVTKRGQDVALRCDPISGHVSLYWYRQALGQGPEFLTYFNYEAQQDKSGLPNDRFSAERPEGSISTLTIQRTEQRDSAMYRCASSLGQIYGTAYNEQFFGPGTRLTVL.

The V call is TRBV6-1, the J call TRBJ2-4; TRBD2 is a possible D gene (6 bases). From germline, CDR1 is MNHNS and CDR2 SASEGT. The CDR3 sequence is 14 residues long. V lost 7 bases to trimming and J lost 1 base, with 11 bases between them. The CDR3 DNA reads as TGTGCCAGCACGGCGGGGACGGCCAAAAACATTCAGTACTTC. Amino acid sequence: CASTAGTAKNIQYF.

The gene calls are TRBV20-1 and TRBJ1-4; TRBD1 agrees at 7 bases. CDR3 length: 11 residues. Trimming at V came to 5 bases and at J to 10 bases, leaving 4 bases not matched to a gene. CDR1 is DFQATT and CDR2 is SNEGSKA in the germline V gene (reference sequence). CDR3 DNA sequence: TGCAGTGCTCCGTGGACAGGAAAACTGTTTTTT. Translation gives CSAPWTGKLFF.

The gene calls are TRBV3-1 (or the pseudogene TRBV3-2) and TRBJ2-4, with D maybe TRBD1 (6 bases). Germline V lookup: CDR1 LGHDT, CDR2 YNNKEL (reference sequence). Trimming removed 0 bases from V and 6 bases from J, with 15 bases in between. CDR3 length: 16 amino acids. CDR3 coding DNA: TGTGCCAGCAGCCAAGATCGGGGCAGGGGCCTAAACATTCAGTACTTC. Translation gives CASSQDRGRGLNIQYF.

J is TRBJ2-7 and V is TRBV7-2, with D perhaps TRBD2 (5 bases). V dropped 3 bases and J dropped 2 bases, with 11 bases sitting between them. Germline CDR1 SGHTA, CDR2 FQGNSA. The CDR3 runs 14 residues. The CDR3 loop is CASSFGSGPYEQYF. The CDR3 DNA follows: TGTGCCAGCAGCTTCGGCAGCGGACCCTACGAGCAGTACTTC.